What follows are 30 T cell receptor beta chains derived from one specimen sequenced in a study of human T cells and chemical hapten exposure. Time point in this sample: patch test 2, 6 weeks after DPC sensitization. The treatment here: therapeutic diphenylcyclopropenone sensitization with weekly scalp DPC. TCRdb reprocessed the RACE reads via MiXCR and lists one record per CDR3 protein. The sample gives around 130,000 distinct CDR3 sequences, 12% of which show up once; roughly 1.4% is in the top ten. Here the sequenced sample was whole blood, taken in connection with sensitization to the hapten diphenylcyclopropenone (DPC). The receptors derive from a woman in her fifties or sixties with alopecia areata. Some clones in this sample may be carry-over from other donors' samples.

With regard to this clonotype: Being one base from a much bigger clone, this may be a read error. The J gene is TRBJ2-5, the V gene TRBV12-3 or TRBV12-4; possible D gene TRBD2, 6 bases. This CDR3 has 16 residues. V was shortened by 6 bases and J by 2 bases, with 19 bases between the two germline ends. The CDR3 loop is CASRAGSARRQETQYF. DNA for the CDR3: TGTGCCAGCAGGGCGGGGTCGGCCCGCAGACAAGAGACCCAGTACTTC.

This clonotype was seen only a few times. The chain carries TRBV20-1 and TRBJ2-5; D is possibly TRBD1 (6 bases). From germline, CDR1 is DFQATT and CDR2 SNEGSKA (reference sequence). V lost 0 bases and J 2 bases, leaving 19 bases between the germline ends. This CDR3 is 17 amino acids long. The CDR3 is CSARDDLGLGGQETQYF. Written as DNA, the CDR3 is TGCAGTGCTAGAGATGACTTGGGGTTAGGGGGTCAAGAGACCCAGTACTTC.

This clonotype was detected only once. The chain employs TRBV12-3 or TRBV12-4 and TRBJ2-7; perhaps TRBD1 as D (6 bases). There are 13 residues in the CDR3. V lost 2 bases, J lost 10 bases, and 15 bases lay in between. The CDR3 spells CASSLQTGLSQYF. Here the CDR3 DNA reads TGTGCCAGCAGTTTACAGACAGGTCTTTCCCAGTACTTC.

The chain employs TRBV3-1 and TRBJ2-5; 12 bases align to TRBD1. The CDR3 contains 17 residues. Germline V CDR1 and CDR2: LGHDT, YNNKEL (reference sequence). Trimming cost V 4 bases and J 2 bases; bases outside gene matches: 8. The CDR3 DNA sequence: TGTGCCAGCAGCCCCAGGGACAGGGGGCCTATTCAAGAGACCCAGTACTTC. This translates into CASSPRDRGPIQETQYF.

CDR3 region: CASSLDRRANYGYTF. The CDR3 DNA is TGTGCCAGCAGCTTAGACAGAAGAGCTAACTATGGCTACACCTTC. The chain carries TRBV7-9 and TRBJ1-2; D unresolved. The CDR3 contains 15 residues. The germline V and J ends were trimmed by 1 base and 0 bases, with 9 bases remaining between them. Germline lookup yields CDR1 SEHNR and CDR2 FQNEAQ (reference sequence).

The V call is TRBV7-6, the J call TRBJ2-7, with D uncertain. Trimming took off 5 bases at V and 2 bases at J, with 7 bases between the two ends. Germline assignment: CDR1 SGHVS and CDR2 FNYEAQ. The CDR3 is 12 residues long. The CDR3 DNA sequence: TGTGCCAGCAGCCCCAGCCCCTACGAGCAGTACTTC. It translates to CASSPSPYEQYF. Variable domain in full (rest from reference TRBV7-6 and TRBJ2-7): GAGVSQSPRYKVTKRGQDVALRCDPISGHVSLYWYRQALGQGPEFLTYFNYEAQQDKSGLPNDRFSAERPEGSISTLTIQRTEQRDSAMYRCASSPSPYEQYFGPGTRLTVT.

J is TRBJ1-1 and V is TRBV7-2; D uncertain. The V and J ends lost 1 base and 0 bases respectively, with 9 bases between them. Germline values: CDR1 SGHTA, CDR2 FQGNSA. The CDR3 has 15 residues. The DNA for the CDR3 is TGTGCCAGCAGCTTAGAAGGGATGGTGAACACTGAAGCTTTCTTT. Its protein product is CASSLEGMVNTEAFF.

The J gene is TRBJ2-5, the V gene TRBV7-6; 11 bases are a match to TRBD2. Germline-derived CDR1 and CDR2 are SGHVS and FNYEAQ. The CDR3 totals 15 residues. Trimming at V came to 5 bases and at J to 2 bases, leaving 4 bases not matched to a gene. The CDR3 here is CASSGGTSGQETQYF. The DNA for the CDR3 is TGTGCCAGCAGCGGGGGGACTAGCGGACAAGAGACCCAGTACTTC.

This clonotype was seen at least ten times. The chain has TRBV7-2 and TRBJ1-3; D is unresolved. The CDR3 sequence is 17 residues long. V lost 2 bases, J lost 0 bases, and 14 bases lay in between. The germline gives CDR1 SGHTA, CDR2 FQGNSA. The CDR3 DNA is TGTGCCAGCAGCTTACAGACGGGCGGGAACTCTGGAAACACCATATATTTT. This codes for CASSLQTGGNSGNTIYF. Looking up the rest from reference TRBV7-2 and TRBJ1-3 gives the full variable domain: GAGVSQSPSNKVTEKGKDVELRCDPISGHTALYWYRQSLGQGLEFLIYFQGNSAPDKSGLPSDRFSAERTGGSVSTLTIQRTQQEDSAVYLCASSLQTGGNSGNTIYFGEGSWLTVV.

Concerning this clonotype itself: A much larger clonotype is one base distant, so this may be a read error. The chain uses TRBV18 and TRBJ1-6; D is perhaps TRBD1 (6 bases). The CDR3 is 15 residues long. Germline CDR1 reads KGHSH; CDR2 reads LQKENI. This chain's CDR3 is CANSPSRGDGSPLHF. As DNA, the CDR3 is TGTGCCAACTCACCGTCCAGGGGTGACGGTTCACCCCTCCACTTT.

This clonotype was counted between two and nine times. This sequence joins TRBV28 and TRBJ2-7; the D is unclear. V lost 4 bases and J lost 3, with 7 bases in between. Per the germline V gene, CDR1 is MDHEN and CDR2 is SYDVKM. The CDR3 consists of 12 residues. CDR3 protein: CASSSEFYEQYF. As DNA, the CDR3 is TGTGCCAGCAGTTCTGAGTTCTACGAGCAGTACTTC.

The chain recombines TRBV20-1 with TRBJ1-5; D possibly corresponds to TRBD1 (6 bases). Trimming stripped 6 bases from V and 3 bases from J, with 15 bases between. This CDR3 has 14 residues. The germline V gene encodes CDR1 DFQATT and CDR2 SNEGSKA (reference sequence). The CDR3 DNA is TGCAGTGCCTCACCAACAGGGTACAATCAGCCCCAGCATTTT. It codes for CSASPTGYNQPQHF.

The gene calls are TRBV12-3 or TRBV12-4 and TRBJ1-5; D possibly corresponds to TRBD1 (6 bases). The CDR3 spans 13 residues. V dropped 8 bases and J dropped 3 bases, with 11 bases sitting between them. The CDR3 nucleotides are TGTGCCAGCCGACAGGTCAACAATCAGCCCCAGCATTTT. Protein product: CASRQVNNQPQHF.

This clonotype was counted at least ten times. The gene calls are TRBV29-1 and TRBJ2-4; TRBD1 might be the D (5 bases). This CDR3 has 12 amino acids. Germline V lookup: CDR1 SQVTM, CDR2 ANQGSEA. V was trimmed by 2 bases and J by 8 bases, leaving 10 bases between them. CDR3 DNA: TGCAGCGTTGAACAGGGCGCAGACATTCAGTACTTC. This gives the protein CSVEQGADIQYF.

This clonotype showed up just a few times. The CDR3 is CSGTSGTNNEQFF. CDR3 coding DNA: TGCAGCGGCACTAGCGGGACAAACAATGAGCAGTTCTTC. The chain carries TRBV29-1 and TRBJ2-1; 10 bases fit TRBD2. This CDR3 spans 13 amino acids. Germline values: CDR1 SQVTM, CDR2 ANQGSEA. V was pared by 7 bases and J by 5 bases, with 5 bases of the junction left unmatched.

This clonotype appeared many times. V and J are TRBV9 and TRBJ2-3; 16 bases map to TRBD2. Germline CDR1 and CDR2: SGDLS and YYNGEE. V shed 4 bases, J shed 0 bases, and the junction held 14 bases outside the gene matches. The CDR3 extends over 21 amino acids. CDR3 loop: CASSPRPGLAGGFTSTDTQYF. The CDR3 nucleotides are TGTGCCAGCAGCCCACGACCGGGACTAGCGGGAGGGTTTACTAGCACAGATACGCAGTATTTT. Variable domain in full (rest from reference TRBV9 and TRBJ2-3): DSGVTQTPKHLITATGQRVTLRCSPRSGDLSVYWYQQSLDQGLQFLIQYYNGEERAKGNILERFSAQQFPDLHSELNLSSLELGDSALYFCASSPRPGLAGGFTSTDTQYFGPGTRLTVL.

This clonotype has just a few counts. This chain connects TRBV19 to TRBJ1-2; D not certain. The germline gives CDR1 LNHDA, CDR2 SQIVND (reference sequence). Between the trimmed V and J ends, which lost 4 bases and 0 bases, there was a span of 12 bases. The CDR3 is 15 residues long. The CDR3 DNA is TGTGCCAGTAGTAGTAGGGCCGGATCTAACTATGGCTACACCTTC. Translated, it gives CASSSRAGSNYGYTF.

The J gene is TRBJ1-1, the V gene TRBV9; a possible D gene is TRBD1 (5 bases). The length of the CDR3 is 13 residues. The germline CDR1 and CDR2 sequences are SGDLS and YYNGEE. Trimming cost V 4 bases and J 6 bases, with 13 bases left between them. CDR3 residues: CASSPHRGAEAFF. The DNA for the CDR3 is TGTGCCAGCAGCCCCCACCGGGGGGCTGAAGCTTTCTTT. Based on the CDR3 plus reference TRBV9 and TRBJ1-1, the full variable domain is DSGVTQTPKHLITATGQRVTLRCSPRSGDLSVYWYQQSLDQGLQFLIQYYNGEERAKGNILERFSAQQFPDLHSELNLSSLELGDSALYFCASSPHRGAEAFFGQGTRLTVV.

This clonotype was recorded a few times. The rearrangement links TRBV7-2 to TRBJ2-5; D gene uncertain. V dropped 5 bases and J dropped 0 bases, with 19 bases sitting between them. Germline CDR1 reads SGHTA; CDR2 reads FQGNSA. The CDR3 loop spans 17 amino acids. Here the CDR3 DNA reads TGTGCCAGCAGCCTGAGAGGAATAGCTCAGTACCAAGAGACCCAGTACTTC. The encoded protein is CASSLRGIAQYQETQYF.

This clonotype was recorded a few times. The chain couples TRBV6-1 to TRBJ2-3; 7 bases agree with TRBD2. Per the germline V gene, CDR1 is MNHNS and CDR2 is SASEGT. V lost 4 bases, J lost 5 bases, and 9 bases stayed unmatched. The CDR3 sequence is 15 residues long. This chain's CDR3 is CASSVDSSGGDTQYF. CDR3 nucleotide sequence: TGTGCCAGCAGTGTTGACTCCTCGGGGGGAGATACGCAGTATTTT.

This clonotype has only a few counts. This chain links TRBV29-1 with TRBJ2-3, with D maybe TRBD2 (6 bases). This CDR3 is built from 15 residues. V was shortened by 0 bases and J by 0 bases, with 10 bases between the two germline ends. In germline, CDR1 is SQVTM, CDR2 ANQGSEA. CDR3 sequence reads: CSVEERGSSTDTQYF. CDR3 nucleotide sequence: TGCAGCGTTGAAGAACGGGGGTCTAGCACAGATACGCAGTATTTT.

As to this clonotype: A much larger clone differs by one base, so this may be a read error. The CDR3 end shows no conserved phenylalanine or tryptophan, and so a read error is likely. The rearrangement links TRBV6-4 to TRBJ1-1, with D tentatively TRBD1 (6 bases). From germline, CDR1 is MRHNA and CDR2 SNTAGT. This CDR3 contains 13 residues. Deletions cut 6 bases from V and 4 bases from J, with 12 bases between. CDR3 sequence: CASSHVGATEAFS. The DNA for the CDR3 is TGTGCCAGCAGCCATGTGGGGGCCACTGAAGCTTTCTCT.

The J gene is TRBJ2-2, the V gene TRBV5-1, with D perhaps TRBD1 or TRBD2 (5 bases each). V was shortened by 1 base and J by 1 base, with 11 bases between the two germline ends. The germline V gene encodes CDR1 SGHRS and CDR2 YFSETQ. The CDR3 loop spans 16 amino acids. DNA of the CDR3: TGCGCCAGCAGCTTGAGCCCAGGGAGGAACACCGGGGAGCTGTTTTTT. As protein: CASSLSPGRNTGELFF.

The chain's CDR3 is CATQGGYSNQPQHF. The CDR3, as DNA: TGTGCCACCCAGGGCGGGTATAGCAATCAGCCCCAGCATTTT. The rearrangement joins TRBV10-3 to TRBJ1-5, with D tentatively TRBD1 (5 bases). The CDR3 sequence is 14 residues long. CDR1 is ENHRY, CDR2 SYGVKD, per germline. Trimming took off 10 bases at V and 0 bases at J, with 13 bases between the two ends.

This clonotype has a handful of counts. This rearrangement joins TRBV5-1 to TRBJ2-1, with 9 bases matching TRBD2. This CDR3 has 16 amino acids. Trimming removed 0 bases from V and 9 bases from J; junction bases left unmatched: 10. CDR1 is SGHRS, CDR2 YFSETQ, per germline. The CDR3: CASSLGRVAGDSEQFF. The CDR3 nucleotides are TGCGCCAGCAGCTTGGGAAGGGTAGCGGGAGATTCTGAGCAGTTCTTC.

This clonotype was picked up many times. For the CDR3, the DNA is TGTGCCAGCAGTTTACCTTTAGGGACAGGGAATCAGCCCCAGCATTTT. Encoded protein: CASSLPLGTGNQPQHF. V usage is TRBV28 and J usage is TRBJ1-5; 9 nucleotides match TRBD1. Trimming cost V 2 bases and J 4 bases; bases outside gene matches: 6. The CDR3 is made up of 16 amino acids. Germline CDR1 and CDR2: MDHEN and SYDVKM.

This clonotype was counted a few times. The rearrangement joins TRBV7-9 to TRBJ2-7; no definite D call. The CDR3 has 12 residues. The ends were cut back, 5 bases at V and 2 bases at J, with 7 bases in the middle. The V gene's germline CDR1 is SEHNR and CDR2 FQNEAQ (reference sequence). CDR3 DNA sequence: TGTGCCAGCAGCCTACCGACCTACGAGCAGTACTTC. Translated: CASSLPTYEQYF.

This clonotype was seen a few times. This rearrangement joins TRBV5-1 to TRBJ2-5; 7 bases are shared with TRBD1. The CDR3 sequence is 14 residues long. From germline, CDR1 is SGHRS and CDR2 YFSETQ. V lost 0 bases, J lost 5 bases, and 4 bases stayed unmatched. This chain's CDR3 is CASSLGTGVETQYF. In DNA, the CDR3 is TGCGCCAGCAGCTTGGGGACAGGCGTCGAGACCCAGTACTTC.

This clonotype was seen only a few times. The chain links TRBV10-3 to TRBJ1-1, with a tentative D call TRBD1 (5 bases). The CDR3 length is 13 residues. With 7 bases removed from V and 1 base from J, the gap between germline ends came to 10 bases. Germline loops: CDR1 ENHRY, CDR2 SYGVKD. The CDR3 nucleotides are TGTGCCATCAAAGTTACAGGGAACACTGAAGCTTTCTTT. This encodes CAIKVTGNTEAFF.

V usage is TRBV27 and J usage is TRBJ2-1; 10 nucleotides align to TRBD2. The CDR3 spans 15 residues. The V gene end was trimmed by 5 bases and the J gene end by 8 bases; junction bases not matched to a gene: 9. Germline-derived CDR1 and CDR2 are MNHEY and SMNVEV (reference sequence). The CDR3 is CASSRPSGRGDEQFF. CDR3 nucleotides: TGTGCCAGCAGTAGACCTAGCGGGAGAGGGGATGAGCAGTTCTTC.